Below, 14 T cell receptor beta chains from the same sample are listed, as sequenced in a study of blood T cell repertoires in COVID-19. Profiled with immunoSEQ multiplex PCR; TCRdb holds only in-frame clones, not every one. The sample has around 330,000 clones, approximately 90% seen once. Specimen: PBMCs or T cells enriched from blood (not recorded which). The receptors were gathered from a woman younger than 35 who had recovered from COVID-19.

V and J are TRBV27 and TRBJ1-2; 8 bases are shared with TRBD1. The length of the CDR3 is 15 residues. V gave up 3 bases and J gave up 4 bases; unmatched junction bases: 7. Germline CDR1 MNHEY, CDR2 SMNVEV (reference sequence). CDR3 DNA: TGTGCCAGCAGTTTTATGACAGGGGACCTCTATGGCTACACCTTC. Translated, it gives CASSFMTGDLYGYTF.

The chain combines TRBV2 with TRBJ2-3, with 10 bases aligning to TRBD2. The CDR3 loop spans 12 amino acids. V lost 6 bases to trimming and J lost 15 bases; unmatched junction nucleotides: 9. Germline V CDR1 and CDR2: SNHLY, FYNNEI. The CDR3 spells CASRNIAGGSYF. DNA of the CDR3: TGTGCCAGCAGGAACATAGCGGGAGGTAGTTATTTT.

The chain recombines TRBV11-2 with TRBJ1-2, with a weak D call TRBD1 (5 bases). CDR1 is SGHAT, CDR2 FQNNGV, per germline. The V end lost 5 bases, the J end lost 7 bases, and 17 bases lay between the germline ends. This CDR3 spans 14 amino acids. This CDR3 reads CASSATRVFAGYTF. The CDR3 bases are TGTGCCAGCAGCGCTACCAGGGTTTTCGCTGGCTACACCTTC.

This sequence joins TRBV13 and TRBJ2-2; 8 nucleotides line up with TRBD1. The germline CDR1 and CDR2 sequences are PRHDT and FYEKMQ (reference sequence). CDR3 length equals 15 residues. With 5 bases clipped from V and 4 bases from J, the junction kept 6 bases outside the gene matches. CDR3 sequence (DNA): TGTGCCAGCAGCACCGGACAGGGCGTCACCGGGGAGCTGTTTTTT. Protein sequence: CASSTGQGVTGELFF. Drawing the rest from reference TRBV13 and TRBJ2-2, the complete variable domain is AAGVIQSPRHLIKEKRETATLKCYPIPRHDTVYWYQQGPGQDPQFLISFYEKMQSDKGSIPDRFSAQQFSDYHSELNMSSLELGDSALYFCASSTGQGVTGELFFGEGSRLTVL.

This chain joins TRBV7-9 and TRBJ1-3; 7 bases align to TRBD1. In germline, CDR1 is SEHNR, CDR2 FQNEAQ (reference sequence). Unmatched junction bases numbered 8, after V lost 3 bases and J lost 0 bases. The CDR3 extends over 17 amino acids. The CDR3 nucleotides are TGTGCCAGCAGCTTGACGACGGGACAGCGCTCTGGAAACACCATATATTTT. Its protein product is CASSLTTGQRSGNTIYF.

This clone appeared a few times. The sample has other DNA sequences that encode this CDR3 too. The V gene is TRBV7-2, the J gene TRBJ1-4, with TRBD1 matching 10 bases. CDR1 is SGHTA and CDR2 is FQGNSA in the germline V gene. The CDR3 is made up of 15 amino acids. Trimming at V came to 6 bases and at J to 8 bases, leaving 9 bases not matched to a gene. The CDR3 DNA follows: TGTGCCAGCAGTTTGGCGGGGACAGGGGACGAAAAACTGTTTTTT. Its translation is CASSLAGTGDEKLFF. The full variable domain, its missing parts supplied by reference TRBV7-2 and TRBJ1-4, is GAGVSQSPSNKVTEKGKDVELRCDPISGHTALYWYRQSLGQGLEFLIYFQGNSAPDKSGLPSDRFSAERTGGSVSTLTIQRTQQEDSAVYLCASSLAGTGDEKLFFGSGTQLSVL.

The rearrangement uses TRBV9 and TRBJ2-3, with a weak D call TRBD2 (5 bases). The CDR3 sequence is 15 residues long. Germline assignment: CDR1 SGDLS and CDR2 YYNGEE. V was trimmed by 0 bases and J by 2 bases, leaving 10 bases between them. The CDR3 protein is CASSVVAPPTDTQYF. The CDR3 DNA sequence: TGTGCCAGCAGCGTAGTAGCGCCCCCCACAGATACGCAGTATTTT.

This clone has more than one count but fewer than ten. In DNA form, the CDR3 reads TGTGCCAGCAGCTTAGTCGGGGGACAGTTGGCGACAGATACGCAGTATTTT. Translating it yields CASSLVGGQLATDTQYF. This rearrangement joins TRBV11-2 to TRBJ2-3; weak D call: TRBD1 (7 bases). The CDR3 has 17 residues. V lost 1 base, J lost 3 bases, and 17 bases lay in between. Germline CDR1 reads SGHAT; CDR2 reads FQNNGV.

This rearrangement joins TRBV5-1 to TRBJ1-2; D perhaps matches TRBD1 (6 bases). Germline V CDR1 and CDR2: SGHRS, YFSETQ. CDR3 length: 13 residues. V was trimmed by 6 bases and J by 7 bases, leaving 16 bases between them. In DNA, the CDR3 is TGCGCCAGCACTACCACAGGGTCGAGTGGCTACACCTTC. Translated: CASTTTGSSGYTF.

V is TRBV9 and J is TRBJ1-6; possibly TRBD1 for D (5 bases). Germline CDR1 reads SGDLS; CDR2 reads YYNGEE. Trimming took off 4 bases at V and 6 bases at J, with 20 bases between the two ends. There are 17 residues in the CDR3. The CDR3 bases are TGTGCCAGCAGCCTCACTTTCCCCCCAGGGCCTAATTCACCCCTCCACTTT. Translated: CASSLTFPPGPNSPLHF.

The rearrangement joins TRBV9 to TRBJ2-5, with D maybe TRBD1 (5 bases). CDR3 length: 15 amino acids. The V gene's germline CDR1 is SGDLS and CDR2 YYNGEE. Trimming took off 0 bases at V and 0 bases at J, with 9 bases between the two ends. The CDR3 DNA reads TGTGCCAGCAGCGTAGGATTGACAGACCAAGAGACCCAGTACTTC. This gives the protein CASSVGLTDQETQYF.

The rearrangement links TRBV6-5 to TRBJ1-1, with D possibly being TRBD1 (6 bases). V was trimmed by 2 bases and J by 8 bases, leaving 12 bases between them. Looked up from germline, CDR1 is MNHEY and CDR2 is SVGAGI. The CDR3 sequence is 13 residues long. CDR3 in DNA: TGTGCCAGCAGTTACCCCGCGGGGGGCGAAGCTTTCTTT. Amino acid sequence: CASSYPAGGEAFF.

The V call is TRBV20-1, the J call TRBJ1-2; possible D gene TRBD1, 6 bases. CDR1 is DFQATT and CDR2 is SNEGSKA in the germline V gene (reference sequence). The CDR3 consists of 11 residues. V was pared by 3 bases and J by 5 bases, with 7 bases between. DNA for the CDR3: TGCAGTGCTAGGCAGGGGTATGGCTACACCTTC. Translation gives CSARQGYGYTF.

This clone was picked up one time. The V call is TRBV7-2, the J call TRBJ2-4; D unresolved. Germline CDR1 and CDR2: SGHTA and FQGNSA. The germline V and J ends were trimmed by 5 bases and 0 bases, with 14 bases remaining between them. The CDR3 length is 16 residues. The CDR3 nucleotides are TGTGCCAGCAGCCCCGAACCCAGTTTAGCCAAAAACATTCAGTACTTC. Its protein product is CASSPEPSLAKNIQYF.